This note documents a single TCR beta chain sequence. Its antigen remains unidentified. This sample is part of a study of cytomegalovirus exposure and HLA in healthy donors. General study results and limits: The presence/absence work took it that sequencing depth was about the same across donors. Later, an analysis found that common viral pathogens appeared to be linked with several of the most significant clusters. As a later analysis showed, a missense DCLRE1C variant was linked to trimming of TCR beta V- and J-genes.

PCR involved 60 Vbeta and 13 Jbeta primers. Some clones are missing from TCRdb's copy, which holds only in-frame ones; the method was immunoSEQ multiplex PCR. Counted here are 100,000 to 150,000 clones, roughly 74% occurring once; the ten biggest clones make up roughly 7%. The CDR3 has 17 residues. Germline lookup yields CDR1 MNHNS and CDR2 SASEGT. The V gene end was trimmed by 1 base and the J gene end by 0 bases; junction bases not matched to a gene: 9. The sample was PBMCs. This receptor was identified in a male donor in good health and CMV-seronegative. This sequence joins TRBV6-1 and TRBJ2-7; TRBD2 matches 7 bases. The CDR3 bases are TGTGCCAGCAGTGAAGTGGGGCTGCTAGCGGTCTCCTACGAGCAGTACTTC. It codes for CASSEVGLLAVSYEQYF.